This record concerns one T cell receptor (beta chain) sequence. This record belongs to a study of blood T cell repertoires in COVID-19. Background on the study: Material from acute and convalescent COVID-19 was sourced from the United States, Italy and Spain. From T cells, B-cell-depleted T cells, or PBMCs came the material, which was cDNA or gDNA.

In the authors' workflow: Amplifying reference gene primers gave estimates of nucleated cell counts. Here immunoSEQ multiplex PCR was the method, and the copy in TCRdb shows in-frame clones only, minus some. The V and J calls and clone size are taken from that table; D and trimming were inferred from the DNA. This sample has over 200,000 clones, with about nine tenths found just once. This sequence originates from a man aged 55 to 70 who had recovered from COVID-19. The sequenced material came from peripheral blood.

The CDR3 here is CASSKGRDTDTQYF. CDR3 in DNA: TGTGCCAGTAGTAAGGGGCGGGACACAGATACGCAGTATTTT. J is TRBJ2-3 and V is TRBV19; D might be TRBD2 (6 bases). CDR1 is LNHDA, CDR2 SQIVND, per germline (reference sequence). V lost 4 bases to trimming and J lost 2 bases, with 10 bases between them. CDR3 length equals 14 residues.